The next 10 T cell receptor beta chains were all read from a single sample in a study of blood T cells in healthy people across ages. Together with a sample-barcoded 5' primer, a J-beta primer mix was included in a second PCR lasting about 7 to 11 cycles. TCRdb analysed the 5' RACE reads with MiXCR anew, one entry per CDR3 protein. The repertoire has 1.5 million to 2 million distinct CDR3 sequences, 28% of them found once; the top ten carry roughly 8%. Sequenced input: blood. The receptors originated from a woman in her 30s in good health.

This clonotype has a handful of counts. The chain employs TRBV6-6 and TRBJ2-1; TRBD2 matches 7 bases. Trimming took 2 bases from V and 11 from J; bases not matched to a gene: 6. Germline V lookup: CDR1 MNHNY, CDR2 SVGAGI (reference sequence). This CDR3 has 13 amino acids. CDR3 in amino acids: CASSYTSGTKQFF. CDR3 in DNA: TGTGCCAGCAGTTACACGAGCGGGACGAAGCAGTTCTTC.

This clonotype was observed a handful of times. The J gene is TRBJ2-3, the V gene TRBV20-1; the match to TRBD2 covers 7 bases. V lost 5 bases, J lost 4 bases, and 15 bases stayed unmatched. This CDR3 has 16 amino acids. CDR1 and CDR2 (germline): DFQATT, SNEGSKA (reference sequence). CDR3 region: CSAGLPRSGGPDTQYF. In DNA form, the CDR3 reads TGCAGTGCTGGACTTCCTAGGTCGGGGGGTCCAGATACGCAGTATTTT.

This clonotype has only a few counts. This rearrangement joins TRBV12-3 or TRBV12-4 to TRBJ1-3; D is unclear. The CDR3 spans 12 residues. Trimming took off 3 bases at V and 10 bases at J, with 10 bases between the two ends. The CDR3 loop is CASSFFRGTIYF. The CDR3 DNA follows: TGTGCCAGCAGTTTTTTCAGAGGAACCATATATTTT.

This clonotype was detected ten times or more. The chain employs TRBV29-1 and TRBJ2-7; TRBD1 is a possible D gene (6 bases). Trimming pared 6 bases from V and 3 bases from J, leaving 9 bases between. CDR1 SQVTM and CDR2 ANQGSEA come from the germline V gene. CDR3 length equals 11 residues. As DNA, the CDR3 is TGCAGCGTCGGACAGTACTACGAGCAGTACTTC. Translated: CSVGQYYEQYF.

A note on this clonotype: A single base separates this from a much larger clone, so it may be a read error. The genes are TRBV12-3 or TRBV12-4 and TRBJ2-5, with 8 bases lining up with TRBD1. This CDR3 contains 14 residues. Trimming cost V 8 bases and J 4 bases; bases outside gene matches: 9. The CDR3 coding sequence is TGTGCCAGCGGGGGAGACAGGGGACGAGAGACCCAGTACTTC. Translating it yields CASGGDRGRETQYF.

The chain is built from TRBV29-1 and TRBJ2-1; D remains ambiguous. There are 10 residues in the CDR3. The V gene's germline CDR1 is SQVTM and CDR2 ANQGSEA. V was clipped by 5 bases and J by 5 bases, with 4 bases between them. This chain's CDR3 is CSVLNNEQFF. For the CDR3, the DNA is TGCAGCGTTCTGAACAATGAGCAGTTCTTC.

The rearrangement links TRBV7-9 to TRBJ1-6; 8 bases fit TRBD1. V lost 6 bases and J lost 9; bases outside the gene matches: 7. Germline V lookup: CDR1 SEHNR, CDR2 FQNEAQ (reference sequence). This CDR3 has 14 amino acids. CDR3 sequence reads: CASRDRVSGSPLHF. The DNA for the CDR3 is TGTGCCAGCAGGGACAGGGTGTCGGGTTCACCCCTCCACTTT.

There are a few counts of this clonotype. The chain recombines TRBV3-1 with TRBJ2-3; TRBD1 is a possible D gene (6 bases). The CDR3 consists of 16 residues. The V end lost 5 bases, the J end lost 0 bases, and 15 bases lay between the germline ends. Per germline, CDR1 LGHDT and CDR2 YNNKEL (reference sequence). The CDR3 loop reads CASSNRDQSSTDTQYF. CDR3 nucleotide sequence: TGTGCCAGCAGCAACAGGGACCAATCTAGCACAGATACGCAGTATTTT.

This clonotype was observed at least ten times. The rearrangement links TRBV10-3 to TRBJ2-3, with 8 positions matching TRBD1. V was clipped by 10 bases and J by 1 base; unmatched bases: 4. This CDR3 spans 13 amino acids. CDR1 ENHRY and CDR2 SYGVKD come from the germline V gene. DNA for the CDR3: TGTGCCACCGAGACAGGGGGCACAGATACGCAGTATTTT. Translating gives CATETGGTDTQYF.

The rearrangement uses TRBV5-1 and TRBJ2-3; TRBD2 matches at 8 bases. The germline CDR1 and CDR2 sequences are SGHRS and YFSETQ. The CDR3 extends over 16 amino acids. J was trimmed by 1 base and V by 0 bases; bases with no gene match: 4. CDR3 sequence: CASSLGLALGTDTQYF. The CDR3 DNA follows: TGCGCCAGCAGCTTGGGACTAGCGCTTGGCACAGATACGCAGTATTTT.